This T cell receptor (beta chain) was observed in a study of T cells in Graves' hyperthyroidism and ophthalmopathy. V was trimmed by 6 bases and J by 7 bases, leaving 10 bases between them. The CDR3 has 12 residues. This clonotype came up many times. Uncontrolled infections, other autoimmune diseases, pregnancy or lactation led to exclusion of patients. On the basis of clinical symptoms, serum thyroxine and TRAb, thyroid ultrasound and orbital computed tomography, diagnoses were made. Amplified TCR beta CDR3 regions derived from RNA transcripts. When the TCR CDR3 underwent first-round RT-PCR, the HTBI primer set was used. Using its own MiXCR run on the multiplex PCR reads, TCRdb lists one record per CDR3 protein. Among hundreds of thousands of distinct CDR3 sequences, approximately 23% were seen once, and the ten largest hold 45% to 50%.

The sample taken for sequencing was blood. This clonotype originated in a woman in her 70s with Graves' ophthalmopathy. The rearrangement uses TRBV12-3 or TRBV12-4 and TRBJ1-5; no clear D gene. The chain's CDR3 is CASSSTSQPQHF. The CDR3 nucleotides are TGTGCCAGCAGCAGCACAAGCCAGCCCCAGCATTTT.